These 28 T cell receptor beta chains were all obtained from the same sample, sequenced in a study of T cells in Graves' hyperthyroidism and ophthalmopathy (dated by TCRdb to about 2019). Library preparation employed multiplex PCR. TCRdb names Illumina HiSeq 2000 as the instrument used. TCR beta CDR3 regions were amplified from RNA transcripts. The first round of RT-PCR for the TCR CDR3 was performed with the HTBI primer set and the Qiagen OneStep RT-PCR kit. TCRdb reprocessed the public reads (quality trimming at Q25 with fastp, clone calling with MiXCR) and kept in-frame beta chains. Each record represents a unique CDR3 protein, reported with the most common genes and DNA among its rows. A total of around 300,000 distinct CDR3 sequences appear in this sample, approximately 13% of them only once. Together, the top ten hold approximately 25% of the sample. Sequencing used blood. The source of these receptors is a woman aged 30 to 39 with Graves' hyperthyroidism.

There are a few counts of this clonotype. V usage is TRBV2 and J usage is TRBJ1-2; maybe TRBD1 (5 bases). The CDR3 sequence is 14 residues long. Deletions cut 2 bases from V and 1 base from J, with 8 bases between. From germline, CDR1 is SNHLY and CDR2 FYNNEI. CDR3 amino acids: CASSETGVNYGYTF. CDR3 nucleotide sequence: TGTGCCAGCAGTGAAACAGGAGTTAACTATGGCTACACCTTC.

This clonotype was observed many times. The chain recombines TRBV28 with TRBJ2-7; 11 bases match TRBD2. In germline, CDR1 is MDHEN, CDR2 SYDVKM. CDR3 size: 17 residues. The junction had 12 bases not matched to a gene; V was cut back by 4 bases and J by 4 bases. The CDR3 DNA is TGTGCCAGCAGTTCCTTCCGCCCGGGGACTAGCGGTTACGAGCAGTACTTC. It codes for CASSSFRPGTSGYEQYF.

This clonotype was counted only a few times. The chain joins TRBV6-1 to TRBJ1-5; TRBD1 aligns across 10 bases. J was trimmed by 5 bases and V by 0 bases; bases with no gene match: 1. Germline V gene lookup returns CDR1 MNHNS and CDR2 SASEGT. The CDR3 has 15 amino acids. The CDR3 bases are TGTGCCAGCAGTGAAGCGACAGGGGGCCATCAGCCCCAGCATTTT. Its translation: CASSEATGGHQPQHF.

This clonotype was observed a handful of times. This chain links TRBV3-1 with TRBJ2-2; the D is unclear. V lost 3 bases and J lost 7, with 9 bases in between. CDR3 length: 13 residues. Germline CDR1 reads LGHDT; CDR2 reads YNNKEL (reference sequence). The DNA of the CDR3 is TGTGCCAGCAGCCACCCCCTGGGCGGGGAGCTGTTTTTT. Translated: CASSHPLGGELFF.

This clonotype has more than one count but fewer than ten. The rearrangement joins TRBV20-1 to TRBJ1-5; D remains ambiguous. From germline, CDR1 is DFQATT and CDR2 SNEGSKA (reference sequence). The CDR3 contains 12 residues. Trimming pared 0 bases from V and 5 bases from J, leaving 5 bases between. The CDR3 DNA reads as TGCAGTGCTAGAGACCGTTATCAGCCCCAGCATTTT. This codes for CSARDRYQPQHF.

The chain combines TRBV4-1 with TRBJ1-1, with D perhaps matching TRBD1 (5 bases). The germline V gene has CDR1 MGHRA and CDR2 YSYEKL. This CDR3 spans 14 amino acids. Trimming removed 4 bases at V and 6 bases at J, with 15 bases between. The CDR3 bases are TGCGCCAGCAGCCGGCTGGGGGACGCCGCTGAAGCTTTCTTT. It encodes CASSRLGDAAEAFF.

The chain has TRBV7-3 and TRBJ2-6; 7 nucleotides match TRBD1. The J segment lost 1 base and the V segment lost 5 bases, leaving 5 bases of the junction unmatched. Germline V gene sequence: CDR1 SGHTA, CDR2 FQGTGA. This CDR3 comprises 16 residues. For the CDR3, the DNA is TGTGCCAGCAGCCCACAGACAGGGTCTGGGGCCAACGTCCTGACTTTC. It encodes CASSPQTGSGANVLTF.

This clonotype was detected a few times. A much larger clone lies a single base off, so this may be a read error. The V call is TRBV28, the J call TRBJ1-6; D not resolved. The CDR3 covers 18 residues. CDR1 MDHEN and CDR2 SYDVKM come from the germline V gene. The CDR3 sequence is CASSPLRRPDSYNPPLHF. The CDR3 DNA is TGTGCCAGCAGCCCTCTCAGGAGGCCCGACTCCTATAATCCACCCCTCCACTTT.

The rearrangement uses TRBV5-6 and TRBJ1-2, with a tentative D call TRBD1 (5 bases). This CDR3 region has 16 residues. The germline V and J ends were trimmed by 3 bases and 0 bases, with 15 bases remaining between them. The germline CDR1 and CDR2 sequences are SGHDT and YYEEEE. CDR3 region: CASSWQGERANYGYTF. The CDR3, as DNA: TGTGCCAGCAGCTGGCAAGGGGAGCGAGCTAACTATGGCTACACCTTC.

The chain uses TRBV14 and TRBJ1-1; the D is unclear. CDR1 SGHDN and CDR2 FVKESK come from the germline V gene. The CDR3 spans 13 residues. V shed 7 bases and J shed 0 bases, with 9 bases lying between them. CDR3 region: CASTDGMNTEAFF. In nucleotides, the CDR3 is TGTGCCAGCACCGACGGCATGAACACTGAAGCTTTCTTT.

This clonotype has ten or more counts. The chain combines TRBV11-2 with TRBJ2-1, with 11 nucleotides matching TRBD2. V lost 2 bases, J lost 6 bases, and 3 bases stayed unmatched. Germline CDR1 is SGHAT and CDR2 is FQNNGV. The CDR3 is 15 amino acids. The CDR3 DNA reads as TGTGCCAGCAGCTTACCTAGCGGGAGGTCCAATGAGCAGTTCTTC. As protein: CASSLPSGRSNEQFF. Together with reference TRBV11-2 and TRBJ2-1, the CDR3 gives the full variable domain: EAGVAQSPRYKIIEKRQSVAFWCNPISGHATLYWYQQILGQGPKLLIQFQNNGVVDDSQLPKDRFSAERLKGVDSTLKIQPAKLEDSAVYLCASSLPSGRSNEQFFGPGTRLTVL.

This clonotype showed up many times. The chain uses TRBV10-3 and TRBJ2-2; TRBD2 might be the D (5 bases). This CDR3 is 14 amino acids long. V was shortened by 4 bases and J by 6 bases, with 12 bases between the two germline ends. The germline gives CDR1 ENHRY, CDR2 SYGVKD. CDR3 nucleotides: TGTGCCATCAGTGCTGGAGGTTCCTCCGGGGAGCTGTTTTTT. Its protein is CAISAGGSSGELFF.

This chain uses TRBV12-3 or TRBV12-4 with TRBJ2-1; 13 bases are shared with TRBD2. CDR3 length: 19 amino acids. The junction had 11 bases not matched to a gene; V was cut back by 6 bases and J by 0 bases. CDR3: CASRLPGLAGRSSYNEQFF. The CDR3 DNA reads TGTGCCAGCAGACTTCCGGGACTAGCGGGACGTTCCTCCTACAATGAGCAGTTCTTC.

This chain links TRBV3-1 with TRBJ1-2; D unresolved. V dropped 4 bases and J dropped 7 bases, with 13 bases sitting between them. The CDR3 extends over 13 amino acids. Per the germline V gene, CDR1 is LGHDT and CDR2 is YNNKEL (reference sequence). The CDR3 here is CASSPPRWGGYTF. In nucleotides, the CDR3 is TGTGCCAGCAGCCCCCCCAGGTGGGGTGGCTACACCTTC.

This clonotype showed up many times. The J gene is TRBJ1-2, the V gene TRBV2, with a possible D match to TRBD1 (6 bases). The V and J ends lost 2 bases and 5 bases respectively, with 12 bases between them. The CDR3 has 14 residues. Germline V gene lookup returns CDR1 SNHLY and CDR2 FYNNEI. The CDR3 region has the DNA TGTGCCAGCAGTGAAAACAGGCAGGGGTATGGCTACACCTTC. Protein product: CASSENRQGYGYTF.

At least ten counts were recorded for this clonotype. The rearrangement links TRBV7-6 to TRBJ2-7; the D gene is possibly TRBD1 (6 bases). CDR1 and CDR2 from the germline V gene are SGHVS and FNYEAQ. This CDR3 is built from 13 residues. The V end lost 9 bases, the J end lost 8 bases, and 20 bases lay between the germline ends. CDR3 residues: CASQGWAESKQYF. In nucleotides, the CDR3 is TGTGCCAGTCAGGGGTGGGCGGAATCGAAGCAGTACTTC.

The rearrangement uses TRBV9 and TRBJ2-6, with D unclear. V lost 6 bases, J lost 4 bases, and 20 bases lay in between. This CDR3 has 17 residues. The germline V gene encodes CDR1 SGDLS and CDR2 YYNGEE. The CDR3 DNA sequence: TGTGCCAGCAACCCAACCCCCACAGCTACGGGGGCCAACGTCCTGACTTTC. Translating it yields CASNPTPTATGANVLTF.

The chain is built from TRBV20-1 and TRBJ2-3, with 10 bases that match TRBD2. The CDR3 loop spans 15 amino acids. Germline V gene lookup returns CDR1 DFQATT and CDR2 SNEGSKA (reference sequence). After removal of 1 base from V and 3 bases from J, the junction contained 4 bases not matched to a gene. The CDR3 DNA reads TGCAGTGCTAGAGTAAAGGGACTAGCGACAGATACGCAGTATTTT. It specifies CSARVKGLATDTQYF.

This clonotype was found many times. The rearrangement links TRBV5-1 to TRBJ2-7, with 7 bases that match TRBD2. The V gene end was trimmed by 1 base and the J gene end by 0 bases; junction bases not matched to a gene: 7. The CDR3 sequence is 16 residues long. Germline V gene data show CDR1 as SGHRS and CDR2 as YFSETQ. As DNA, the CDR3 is TGCGCCAGCAGCTTGTCTAGCGGCTCTTACTCCTACGAGCAGTACTTC. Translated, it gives CASSLSSGSYSYEQYF.

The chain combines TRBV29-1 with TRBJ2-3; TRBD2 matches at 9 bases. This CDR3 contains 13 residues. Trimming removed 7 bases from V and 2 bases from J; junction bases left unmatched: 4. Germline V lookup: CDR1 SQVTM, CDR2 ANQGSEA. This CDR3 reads CSGAGGVTDTQYF. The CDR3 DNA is TGCAGCGGAGCGGGAGGAGTCACAGATACGCAGTATTTT.

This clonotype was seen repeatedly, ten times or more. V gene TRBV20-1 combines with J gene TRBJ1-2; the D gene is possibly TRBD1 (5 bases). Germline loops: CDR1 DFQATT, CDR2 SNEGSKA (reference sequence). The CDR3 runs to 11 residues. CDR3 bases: TGCAGAGACAGCCCTAACTATGGCTACACCTTC. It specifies CRDSPNYGYTF.

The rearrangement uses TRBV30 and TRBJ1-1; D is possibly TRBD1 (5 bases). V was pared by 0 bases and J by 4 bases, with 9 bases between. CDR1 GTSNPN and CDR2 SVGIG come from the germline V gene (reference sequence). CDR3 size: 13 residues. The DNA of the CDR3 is TGTGCCTGGAGTGTTCAGGGACCCACTGAAGCTTTCTTT. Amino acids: CAWSVQGPTEAFF. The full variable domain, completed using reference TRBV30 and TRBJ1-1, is SQTIHQWPATLVQPVGSPLSLECTVEGTSNPNLYWYRQAAGRGLQLLFYSVGIGQISSEVPQNLSASRPQDRQFILSSKKLLLSDSGFYLCAWSVQGPTEAFFGQGTRLTVV.

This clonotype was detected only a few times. In DNA, the CDR3 is TGTGCCAGCAGTGAATCGTGGAGCCGGGAGCAGTACTTC. Translating gives CASSESWSREQYF. The chain has TRBV6-1 and TRBJ2-7; D not resolved. The CDR3 runs 13 residues. CDR1 is MNHNS and CDR2 is SASEGT in the germline V gene. Trimming stripped 2 bases from V and 7 bases from J, with 12 bases between.

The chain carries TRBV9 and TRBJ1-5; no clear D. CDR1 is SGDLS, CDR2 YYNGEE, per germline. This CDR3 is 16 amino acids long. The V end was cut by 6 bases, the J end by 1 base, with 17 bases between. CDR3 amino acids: CASNGREWKSNQPQHF. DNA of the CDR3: TGTGCCAGCAACGGAAGGGAGTGGAAGAGCAATCAGCCCCAGCATTTT.

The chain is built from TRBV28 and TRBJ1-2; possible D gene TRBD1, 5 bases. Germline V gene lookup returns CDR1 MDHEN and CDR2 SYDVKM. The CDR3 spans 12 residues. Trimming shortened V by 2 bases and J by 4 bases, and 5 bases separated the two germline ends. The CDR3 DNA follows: TGTGCCAGCAGTTTAGGGACCTATGGCTACACCTTC. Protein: CASSLGTYGYTF.

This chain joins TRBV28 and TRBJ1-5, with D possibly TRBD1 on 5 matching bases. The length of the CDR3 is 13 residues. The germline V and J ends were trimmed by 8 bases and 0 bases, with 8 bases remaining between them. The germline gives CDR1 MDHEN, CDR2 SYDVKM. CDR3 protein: CASQGLSNQPQHF. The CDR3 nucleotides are TGTGCCAGCCAGGGACTTAGCAATCAGCCCCAGCATTTT.

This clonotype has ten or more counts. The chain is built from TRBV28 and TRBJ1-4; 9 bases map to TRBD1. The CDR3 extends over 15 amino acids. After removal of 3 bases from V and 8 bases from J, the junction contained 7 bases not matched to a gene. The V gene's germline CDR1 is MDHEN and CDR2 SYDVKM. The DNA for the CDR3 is TGTGCCAGCAGTTTGTTAGGGACAGGGAACGAAAAACTGTTTTTT. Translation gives CASSLLGTGNEKLFF.

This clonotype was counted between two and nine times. CDR3 amino acids: CASSLVTGGRSSYNEQFF. For the CDR3, the DNA is TGTGCCAGCAGCTTAGTCACAGGGGGAAGGAGCTCCTACAATGAGCAGTTCTTC. The chain employs TRBV13 and TRBJ2-1; 8 positions agree with TRBD1. With 1 base clipped from V and 0 bases from J, the junction kept 8 bases outside the gene matches. Germline lookup yields CDR1 PRHDT and CDR2 FYEKMQ (reference sequence). This CDR3 has 18 amino acids.